One sample yielded the 29 T cell receptor beta chains listed below, sequenced in a study of blood T cell repertoires in COVID-19 (dated by TCRdb to about 2020). The library came from the immunoSEQ multiplex PCR assay. This is the immuneACCESS table as TCRdb keeps it, with only in-frame sequences that have V and J called. A part of the clones is gone; compared with another copy, unresolved V genes explain less than half, and the rest is unexplained. The sample table shows about 190,000 clones, and roughly 80% are seen once. The ten largest clones represent roughly 12% of the sample. The sample was peripheral blood. Receptor source: a man aged 45-65 years who had recovered from COVID-19.

This chain uses TRBV27 with TRBJ2-5; possibly TRBD1 for D (7 bases). Germline V gene lookup returns CDR1 MNHEY and CDR2 SMNVEV (reference sequence). The CDR3 totals 14 residues. V was clipped by 3 bases and J by 4 bases, with 12 bases between them. The CDR3 is CASSFNRGGETQYF. As DNA, the CDR3 is TGTGCCAGCAGTTTTAACAGGGGAGGAGAGACCCAGTACTTC.

This chain links TRBV5-6 with TRBJ2-1, with a possible D match to TRBD2 (5 bases). This CDR3 comprises 14 residues. Germline-derived CDR1 and CDR2 are SGHDT and YYEEEE. The V and J ends lost 2 bases and 4 bases respectively, with 10 bases between them. The CDR3, as DNA: TGTGCCAGCAGCTTTTCTCCGGGGTACAATGAGCAGTTCTTC. It yields the protein CASSFSPGYNEQFF.

This clone was seen many times. The rearrangement joins TRBV2 to TRBJ2-2; 10 nucleotides line up with TRBD2. The CDR3 loop spans 17 amino acids. J gave up 5 bases and V 8 bases, and 14 bases lay outside the gene matches. CDR1 and CDR2 from the germline V gene are SNHLY and FYNNEI. The CDR3 DNA reads as TGTGCCAGCCCAGATAGGAGCGGGAGGGCGCGGACCGGGGAGCTGTTTTTT. Translation: CASPDRSGRARTGELFF.

V and J are TRBV5-1 and TRBJ2-1; 13 positions agree with TRBD2. There are 17 residues in the CDR3. V lost 5 bases and J lost 7; bases outside the gene matches: 12. Germline V lookup: CDR1 SGHRS, CDR2 YFSETQ. The CDR3 nucleotides read TGCGCCAGCAGTCCTAAAACCGGGACTAGCGGGGAAAATGAGCAGTTCTTC. Protein: CASSPKTGTSGENEQFF.

V is TRBV5-1 and J is TRBJ2-7; 10 bases are a match to TRBD2. Germline lookup yields CDR1 SGHRS and CDR2 YFSETQ. The CDR3 covers 16 residues. The V segment lost 5 bases and the J segment 5 bases; nucleotides outside the gene matches: 13. The DNA of the CDR3 is TGCGCCAGCAGGCTTGGAGCGGGAGGGCCGGGGGACGAGCAGTACTTC. Its protein product is CASRLGAGGPGDEQYF.

The V call is TRBV3-1 (or the pseudogene TRBV3-2), the J call TRBJ2-1; D remains unclear. The CDR3 consists of 14 residues. Trimming removed 0 bases at V and 7 bases at J, with 10 bases between. Germline-derived CDR1 and CDR2 are LGHDT and YNNKEL (reference sequence). The CDR3: CASSQDTYQNEQFF. The CDR3 bases are TGTGCCAGCAGCCAAGATACCTATCAAAATGAGCAGTTCTTC.

The V and J genes are TRBV6-5 and TRBJ1-4, with 9 bases fitting TRBD1. The length of the CDR3 is 13 residues. V trimming: 5 bases; J trimming: 7 bases; junction bases outside the gene matches: 2. Germline V lookup: CDR1 MNHEY, CDR2 SVGAGI. The CDR3 reads CASSRDRVEKLFF. CDR3 in DNA: TGTGCCAGCAGTCGGGACAGGGTTGAAAAACTGTTTTTT.

The gene calls are TRBV7-8 and TRBJ2-7; 8 bases agree with TRBD1. The CDR3 is made up of 14 amino acids. V lost 1 base to trimming and J lost 4 bases; unmatched junction nucleotides: 3. Per the germline V gene, CDR1 is SGHVS and CDR2 is FQNEAQ. CDR3: CASSLVTGVYEQYF. In DNA, the CDR3 is TGTGCCAGCAGCTTAGTGACAGGGGTATACGAGCAGTACTTC.

In this sample, this clone turned up once. The chain carries TRBV6-2 or TRBV6-3 and TRBJ1-5, with TRBD1 as a possible D gene (5 bases). Germline V lookup: CDR1 MNHEY, CDR2 SVGEGT. Trimming left V 5 bases short and J 0 bases short, with 14 bases between. The CDR3 totals 16 residues. CDR3 sequence (DNA): TGTGCCAGCAGTCACCGTGGGGGGTATAGCAATCAGCCCCAGCATTTT. This encodes CASSHRGGYSNQPQHF.

The chain uses TRBV3-1 (or the pseudogene TRBV3-2) and TRBJ1-1; a possible D gene is TRBD1 (6 bases). The CDR3 runs to 17 residues. V gave up 0 bases and J gave up 1 base, with 15 bases separating them. Germline V gene data show CDR1 as LGHDT and CDR2 as YNNKEL (reference sequence). CDR3 nucleotide sequence: TGTGCCAGCAGCCAAGATCGGCAGGGGCGACGGAACACTGAAGCTTTCTTT. It encodes CASSQDRQGRRNTEAFF.

Notes on this clone: Other DNA sequences in this specimen translate into the identical CDR3. This sequence joins TRBV6-5 and TRBJ1-2, with 10 positions matching TRBD1. Looked up from germline, CDR1 is MNHEY and CDR2 is SVGAGI. The ends lost 3 bases at V and 4 bases at J; junction bases unmatched: 8. This CDR3 contains 16 residues. The CDR3 region has the DNA TGTGCCAGCAGTTATGTTCGGACAGGGGGAGGCTATGGCTACACCTTC. Its protein is CASSYVRTGGGYGYTF.

This chain joins TRBV5-4 and TRBJ2-5; possibly TRBD1 for D (8 bases). Trimming stripped 4 bases from V and 4 bases from J, with 17 bases between. Germline V gene lookup returns CDR1 SGHNT and CDR2 YYREEE (reference sequence). The CDR3 is 15 residues long. The CDR3 loop reads CASSQSTGGGETQYF. In DNA, the CDR3 is TGTGCCAGCAGCCAATCTACAGGGGGGGGAGAGACCCAGTACTTC.

This clone was detected once. This chain connects TRBV9 to TRBJ2-1; TRBD1 might be the D (5 bases). The CDR3 is 13 residues long. Germline V gene data show CDR1 as SGDLS and CDR2 as YYNGEE. Trimming removed 4 bases at V and 4 bases at J, with 9 bases between. CDR3 in DNA: TGTGCCAGCAGCCACCAGGGATACAATGAGCAGTTCTTC. As protein: CASSHQGYNEQFF.

V and J are TRBV19 and TRBJ2-1; TRBD2 matches 13 bases. The J segment lost 8 bases and the V segment lost 8 bases, leaving 9 bases of the junction unmatched. CDR3 length: 15 residues. Germline loops: CDR1 LNHDA, CDR2 SQIVND (reference sequence). CDR3 region: CASSGLAGSYDEQFF. CDR3 in DNA: TGTGCCAGTTCGGGACTAGCGGGAAGTTACGATGAGCAGTTCTTC.

V usage is TRBV28 and J usage is TRBJ1-4; 8 nucleotides match TRBD1. This CDR3 is 14 amino acids long. V shed 6 bases and J 4 bases; nucleotides not matched to a gene: 4. Germline CDR1 MDHEN, CDR2 SYDVKM. CDR3: CASRAQGVNEKLFF. CDR3 bases: TGTGCCAGCAGGGCACAGGGGGTTAATGAAAAACTGTTTTTT.

CDR3 loop: CASSLELAGETQYF. In DNA form, the CDR3 reads TGTGCCAGCAGCTTAGAACTAGCAGGAGAGACCCAGTACTTC. The V and J genes are TRBV7-2 and TRBJ2-5; the D gene is possibly TRBD2 (6 bases). V was shortened by 1 base and J by 4 bases, with 10 bases between the two germline ends. Germline values: CDR1 SGHTA, CDR2 FQGNSA. This CDR3 is built from 14 residues. Based on the CDR3 plus reference TRBV7-2 and TRBJ2-5, the full variable domain is GAGVSQSPSNKVTEKGKDVELRCDPISGHTALYWYRQSLGQGLEFLIYFQGNSAPDKSGLPSDRFSAERTGGSVSTLTIQRTQQEDSAVYLCASSLELAGETQYFGPGTRLLVL.

The sample holds many counts of this clone. This chain links TRBV6-1 with TRBJ2-7; tentatively, D is TRBD1 (5 bases). The V and J ends lost 3 bases and 0 bases respectively, with 12 bases between them. The germline gives CDR1 MNHNS, CDR2 SASEGT. The CDR3 covers 15 residues. Here the CDR3 reads CASSDRARSSYEQYF. The CDR3 coding sequence is TGTGCCAGCAGTGACAGGGCTAGGAGCTCCTACGAGCAGTACTTC.

The chain employs TRBV7-2 and TRBJ1-2, with D possibly TRBD1 on 6 matching bases. Trimming stripped 2 bases from V and 8 bases from J, with 24 bases between. The germline V gene encodes CDR1 SGHTA and CDR2 FQGNSA. The length of the CDR3 is 17 residues. The CDR3 DNA reads TGTGCCAGCAGCTTACCAGTTTTTTCAGGGGAGCCTGGGGGCTACACCTTC. Protein: CASSLPVFSGEPGGYTF. The whole variable domain, remainder taken from reference TRBV7-2 and TRBJ1-2, is GAGVSQSPSNKVTEKGKDVELRCDPISGHTALYWYRQSLGQGLEFLIYFQGNSAPDKSGLPSDRFSAERTGGSVSTLTIQRTQQEDSAVYLCASSLPVFSGEPGGYTFGSGTRLTVV.

The rearrangement links TRBV9 to TRBJ2-1; D perhaps matches TRBD1 (6 bases). Trimming took 4 bases from V and 7 from J, leaving 21 bases between them. The CDR3 length is 16 residues. Germline V CDR1 and CDR2: SGDLS, YYNGEE. The CDR3 sequence is CASSLPPKGTTNEQFF. Written as DNA, the CDR3 is TGTGCCAGCAGCCTCCCCCCTAAAGGGACAACGAATGAGCAGTTCTTC.

This clone was detected once. This sequence joins TRBV13 and TRBJ2-1, with 11 bases fitting TRBD2. Germline assignment: CDR1 PRHDT and CDR2 FYEKMQ (reference sequence). After removal of 3 bases from V and 4 bases from J, the junction contained 2 bases not matched to a gene. The CDR3 is made up of 15 amino acids. CDR3 loop: CASSLRLAGYNEQFF. Here the CDR3 DNA reads TGTGCCAGCAGCTTGAGACTAGCGGGGTACAATGAGCAGTTCTTC.

There are a few counts of this clone. In DNA, the CDR3 is TGTGCCAGCAGCCCGGGACAGGGAAACAATAATTCACCCCTCCACTTT. It yields the protein CASSPGQGNNNSPLHF. The V call is TRBV7-9, the J call TRBJ1-6; 9 bases align to TRBD1. V gave up 5 bases and J gave up 5 bases; unmatched junction bases: 7. The CDR3 spans 16 residues. Germline CDR1 SEHNR, CDR2 FQNEAQ (reference sequence).

The CDR3 region has the DNA TGTGCCAGTAATATCGGGGGGAACTATGGCTACACCTTC. Its protein is CASNIGGNYGYTF. V and J are TRBV19 and TRBJ1-2, with D possibly matching TRBD1 (5 bases). This CDR3 is 13 amino acids long. Germline CDR1 LNHDA, CDR2 SQIVND (reference sequence). V was trimmed by 7 bases and J by 2 bases, leaving 11 bases between them.

This clone appeared many times. V and J are TRBV25-1 and TRBJ1-2; 8 bases agree with TRBD1. Germline V gene sequence: CDR1 MGHDK, CDR2 SYGVNS. CDR3 length: 11 amino acids. V gave up 6 bases and J gave up 8 bases; unmatched junction bases: 2. CDR3 sequence reads: CASRDRDGYTF. Written as DNA, the CDR3 is TGTGCCAGCAGGGACAGGGACGGCTACACCTTC.

V usage is TRBV5-1 and J usage is TRBJ2-3, with a weak D call TRBD2 (7 bases). Germline CDR1 SGHRS, CDR2 YFSETQ. This CDR3 region has 17 residues. V lost 5 bases and J lost 1, with 20 bases in between. This CDR3 is CASRTGGGTSGTDTQYF. The CDR3 bases are TGCGCCAGCAGAACTGGGGGAGGGACATCAGGCACAGATACGCAGTATTTT.

V gene TRBV11-2 combines with J gene TRBJ2-7; D might be TRBD1 (6 bases). Germline CDR1 reads SGHAT; CDR2 reads FQNNGV. Trimming shortened V by 4 bases and J by 3 bases, and 13 bases separated the two germline ends. The CDR3 runs to 14 residues. Here the CDR3 DNA reads TGTGCCAGCAGCTCCAGGGGACAAAGCTACGAGCAGTACTTC. This gives the protein CASSSRGQSYEQYF.

In this sample, this clone turned up once. The V call is TRBV27, the J call TRBJ2-7, with D perhaps TRBD2 (6 bases). The CDR3 spans 16 residues. The V and J ends lost 1 base and 4 bases respectively, with 17 bases between them. Germline-derived CDR1 and CDR2 are MNHEY and SMNVEV (reference sequence). CDR3 sequence: CASSLFSLAGRYEQYF. DNA for the CDR3: TGTGCCAGCAGTTTATTCAGCCTAGCCGGGAGATACGAGCAGTACTTC.

V gene TRBV7-8 combines with J gene TRBJ2-7; TRBD2 aligns across 8 bases. CDR1 is SGHVS and CDR2 is FQNEAQ in the germline V gene. The V and J ends lost 0 bases and 2 bases, in that order; junction bases with no gene match: 3. The CDR3 extends over 15 amino acids. The CDR3 loop is CASSLASGTTYEQYF. The CDR3 DNA sequence: TGTGCCAGCAGCTTAGCTAGCGGGACCACCTACGAGCAGTACTTC.

V usage is TRBV3-1 (or the pseudogene TRBV3-2) and J usage is TRBJ2-1; tentatively, D is TRBD2 (6 bases). CDR1 and CDR2 (germline): LGHDT, YNNKEL (reference sequence). Trimming took off 3 bases at V and 4 bases at J, with 16 bases between the two ends. The CDR3 consists of 16 residues. CDR3: CASSHLLRGGYNEQFF. The CDR3, as DNA: TGTGCCAGCAGCCATTTATTGCGGGGCGGGTACAATGAGCAGTTCTTC.

This chain connects TRBV7-3 to TRBJ1-1, with no clear D. This CDR3 has 15 residues. The germline V and J ends were trimmed by 5 bases and 1 base, with 14 bases remaining between them. CDR1 is SGHTA, CDR2 FQGTGA, per germline. The CDR3 nucleotides read TGTGCCAGCAGCGTCGGTGAGTTTAGGAACACTGAAGCTTTCTTT. As protein: CASSVGEFRNTEAFF.